The 29 T cell receptor beta chains below all came from one sample that was sequenced in a study of cytomegalovirus exposure and HLA in healthy donors. This table comes from immunoSEQ multiplex PCR, and its TCRdb copy is limited to in-frame clones, with some not included. This sample has 50,000 to 70,000 clones, with approximately 95% found just once. The sample comprised PBMCs. These receptors were collected from a woman aged 18-29 years in good health and CMV-seropositive.

The chain has TRBV30 and TRBJ2-7; 8 positions agree with TRBD1. Germline V CDR1 and CDR2: GTSNPN, SVGIG (reference sequence). Trimming at V came to 7 bases and at J to 6 bases, leaving 2 bases not matched to a gene. The CDR3 is made up of 10 amino acids. For the CDR3, the DNA is TGTGCCTTCACAGGGGGCGAGCAGTACTTC. It specifies CAFTGGEQYF.

The CDR3 here is CASSFTGWGQPQHF. The CDR3 coding sequence is TGTGCCAGCAGCTTTACAGGATGGGGTCAGCCCCAGCATTTT. V is TRBV7-2 and J is TRBJ1-5; D may be TRBD1 (5 bases). Germline assignment: CDR1 SGHTA and CDR2 FQGNSA. The V end was cut by 3 bases, the J end by 6 bases, with 12 bases between. The CDR3 totals 14 residues.

This rearrangement joins TRBV25-1 to TRBJ1-1, with a weak D call TRBD1 (5 bases). Germline loops: CDR1 MGHDK, CDR2 SYGVNS. This CDR3 contains 13 residues. Trimming took 4 bases from V and 11 from J, leaving 17 bases between them. CDR3 loop: CASSALIQGVAFF. In nucleotides, the CDR3 is TGTGCCAGCAGTGCACTGATCCAGGGTGTTGCTTTCTTT.

The CDR3 DNA is TGTGCCAGCAGTTACAAGGGACTAGCATACGAGACCCAGTACTTC. This gives the protein CASSYKGLAYETQYF. The rearrangement joins TRBV6-5 to TRBJ2-5; 9 bases are a match to TRBD2. Germline-derived CDR1 and CDR2 are MNHEY and SVGAGI. The ends lost 2 bases at V and 5 bases at J; junction bases unmatched: 6. The CDR3 spans 15 residues.

V usage is TRBV6-5 and J usage is TRBJ2-7, with a weak D call TRBD2 (5 bases). CDR1 is MNHEY and CDR2 is SVGAGI in the germline V gene. The CDR3 sequence is 15 residues long. Trimming took 0 bases from V and 2 from J, leaving 11 bases between them. Written as DNA, the CDR3 is TGTGCCAGCAGTTACTCTCGACGGGGAGCCTACGAGCAGTACTTC. Translated, it gives CASSYSRRGAYEQYF.

This chain joins TRBV11-2 and TRBJ2-6; D is ambiguous. The CDR3 loop spans 15 amino acids. With 3 bases removed from V and 0 bases from J, the gap between germline ends came to 6 bases. Germline-derived CDR1 and CDR2 are SGHAT and FQNNGV. The CDR3: CASSLTYSGANVLTF. The CDR3 nucleotides read TGTGCCAGCAGCTTGACATACTCTGGGGCCAACGTCCTGACTTTC.

This clone was seen a handful of times. This chain uses TRBV6-5 with TRBJ1-2, with D possibly being TRBD1 (6 bases). Germline-derived CDR1 and CDR2 are MNHEY and SVGAGI. The ends were cut back, 6 bases at V and 8 bases at J, with 19 bases in the middle. This CDR3 is 14 amino acids long. The CDR3 nucleotides are TGTGCCAGCAGCCTGCAGGGCGGGGGCGGAGGCTACACCTTC. Protein sequence: CASSLQGGGGGYTF.

The rearrangement joins TRBV19 to TRBJ1-1; 8 bases align to TRBD1. Germline V gene sequence: CDR1 LNHDA, CDR2 SQIVND (reference sequence). V was pared by 6 bases and J by 5 bases, with 5 bases of the junction left unmatched. The CDR3 totals 13 residues. CDR3 nucleotide sequence: TGTGCCAGTAGCATAAACAGGGGGACTGAAGCTTTCTTT. It is translated as CASSINRGTEAFF. The whole variable domain, filled in from reference TRBV19 and TRBJ1-1, reads DGGITQSPKYLFRKEGQNVTLSCEQNLNHDAMYWYRQDPGQGLRLIYYSQIVNDFQKGDIAEGYSVSREKKESFPLTVTSAQKNPTAFYLCASSINRGTEAFFGQGTRLTVV.

The rearrangement links TRBV28 to TRBJ2-1; D perhaps matches TRBD2 (6 bases). The V and J ends lost 6 bases and 2 bases respectively, with 14 bases between them. The CDR3 is 15 amino acids. Germline V gives CDR1 MDHEN, CDR2 SYDVKM. CDR3 loop: CASSPLSGAYNEQFF. The CDR3 bases are TGTGCCAGCAGCCCTTTATCGGGGGCCTACAATGAGCAGTTCTTC.

On this clone: The junction departs from the called germline gene at one end, perhaps through a read error. The chain employs TRBV13 and TRBJ1-2, with TRBD1 matching 8 bases. The CDR3 sequence is 13 residues long. Per germline, CDR1 PRHDT and CDR2 FYEKMQ (reference sequence). CDR3 nucleotides: TGTGCCAGCAGGCCAACGAACAGGGGGGCCGTATCCTTC. It is translated as CASRPTNRGAVSF.

The rearrangement uses TRBV27 and TRBJ1-5; weak D call: TRBD1 (5 bases). Germline V CDR1 and CDR2: MNHEY, SMNVEV (reference sequence). The CDR3 is made up of 16 amino acids. V was pared by 0 bases and J by 0 bases, with 9 bases between. The CDR3 DNA reads as TGTGCCAGCAGTTTATCGGGGGGTCTTAGCAATCAGCCCCAGCATTTT. It is translated as CASSLSGGLSNQPQHF.

The genes are TRBV9 and TRBJ1-3; D remains ambiguous. The V gene's germline CDR1 is SGDLS and CDR2 YYNGEE. The V and J ends lost 5 bases and 1 base respectively, with 16 bases between them. This CDR3 spans 16 amino acids. The CDR3 DNA sequence: TGTGCCAGCAGTTTCGGCCCGGGATCGTCTGGAAACACCATATATTTT. This sequence encodes CASSFGPGSSGNTIYF.

V gene TRBV18 combines with J gene TRBJ2-1, with 11 bases lining up with TRBD2. The junction had 3 bases not matched to a gene; V was cut back by 0 bases and J by 2 bases. Looked up from germline, CDR1 is KGHSH and CDR2 is LQKENI. CDR3 length equals 17 residues. CDR3 in amino acids: CASSPPTSGSPYNEQFF. The CDR3 region has the DNA TGTGCCAGCTCACCACCCACTAGCGGGAGTCCCTACAATGAGCAGTTCTTC. Using reference TRBV18 and TRBJ2-1 for the parts outside the CDR3, the full variable domain is NAGVMQNPRHLVRRRGQEARLRCSPMKGHSHVYWYRQLPEEGLKFMVYLQKENIIDESGMPKERFSAEFPKEGPSILRIQQVVRGDSAAYFCASSPPTSGSPYNEQFFGPGTRLTVL.

V and J are TRBV10-3 and TRBJ1-3, with TRBD1 identical over 7 bases. Trimming cost V 4 bases and J 2 bases; bases outside gene matches: 8. This CDR3 has 16 residues. The germline V gene encodes CDR1 ENHRY and CDR2 SYGVKD. Here the CDR3 reads CAISVTGAVTGNTIYF. The CDR3 DNA is TGTGCCATCAGTGTTACAGGGGCTGTAACTGGAAACACCATATATTTT.

A note on this clone: The junction and the germline gene differ at one end; a read error may be behind it. V usage is TRBV11-1 and J usage is TRBJ2-7; TRBD1 is a possible D gene (5 bases). From germline, CDR1 is SGHAT and CDR2 FQDESV (reference sequence). This CDR3 has 13 amino acids. CDR3 in DNA: TGTGCCAGCAGGTTAGACAGCTCCTACGAGCAGTACTTC. Translating gives CASRLDSSYEQYF.

The chain joins TRBV2 to TRBJ1-1; no firm D call. The V end lost 4 bases, the J end lost 8 bases, and 8 bases lay between the germline ends. The CDR3 is 11 residues long. The germline gives CDR1 SNHLY, CDR2 FYNNEI. The chain's CDR3 is CASSGGPEAFF. As DNA, the CDR3 is TGTGCCAGCAGTGGTGGGCCAGAAGCTTTCTTT.

J is TRBJ2-3 and V is TRBV13, with a weak D call TRBD1 (6 bases). Germline V lookup: CDR1 PRHDT, CDR2 FYEKMQ (reference sequence). Trimming removed 3 bases at V and 0 bases at J, with 10 bases between. CDR3 length equals 15 residues. As DNA, the CDR3 is TGTGCCAGCAGCTTTGGGACATCAAGCACAGATACGCAGTATTTT. Translating it yields CASSFGTSSTDTQYF. Based on the CDR3 plus reference TRBV13 and TRBJ2-3, the full variable domain is AAGVIQSPRHLIKEKRETATLKCYPIPRHDTVYWYQQGPGQDPQFLISFYEKMQSDKGSIPDRFSAQQFSDYHSELNMSSLELGDSALYFCASSFGTSSTDTQYFGPGTRLTVL.

The V and J genes are TRBV5-1 and TRBJ2-3; D is possibly TRBD2 (6 bases). Germline CDR1 is SGHRS and CDR2 is YFSETQ. V was trimmed by 5 bases and J by 1 base, leaving 11 bases between them. The CDR3 has 14 amino acids. This chain's CDR3 is CASRATGGTDTQYF. The CDR3 DNA follows: TGCGCCAGCAGGGCCACGGGGGGCACAGATACGCAGTATTTT.

This chain uses TRBV7-9 with TRBJ2-1; tentative D call: TRBD2 (6 bases). V dropped 3 bases and J dropped 4 bases, with 13 bases sitting between them. Germline CDR1 and CDR2: SEHNR and FQNEAQ (reference sequence). This CDR3 contains 15 residues. The CDR3 DNA follows: TGTGCCAGCAGCTTTAACGGGGGTCTTTACAATGAGCAGTTCTTC. Its protein product is CASSFNGGLYNEQFF.

The chain has TRBV5-6 and TRBJ2-7; 7 positions agree with TRBD2. Trimming removed 3 bases from V and 2 bases from J; junction bases left unmatched: 2. This CDR3 comprises 13 residues. The V gene's germline CDR1 is SGHDT and CDR2 YYEEEE. The CDR3 nucleotides read TGTGCCAGCAGCTCCGGGACTACCTACGAGCAGTACTTC. Translated, it gives CASSSGTTYEQYF. Filled out from reference TRBV5-6 and TRBJ2-7, the complete variable domain reads DAGVTQSPTHLIKTRGQQVTLRCSPKSGHDTVSWYQQALGQGPQFIFQYYEEEERQRGNFPDRFSGHQFPNYSSELNVNALLLGDSALYLCASSSGTTYEQYFGPGTRLTVT.

The V gene is TRBV5-6, the J gene TRBJ1-4, with TRBD1 matching over 9 bases. V shed 0 bases and J 2 bases; nucleotides not matched to a gene: 8. The germline gives CDR1 SGHDT, CDR2 YYEEEE. The length of the CDR3 is 18 residues. As DNA, the CDR3 is TGTGCCAGCAGCTTGGGAAGACCACAGGGGGCCACTAATGAAAAACTGTTTTTT. Translation gives CASSLGRPQGATNEKLFF. Together with reference TRBV5-6 and TRBJ1-4, the CDR3 gives the full variable domain: DAGVTQSPTHLIKTRGQQVTLRCSPKSGHDTVSWYQQALGQGPQFIFQYYEEEERQRGNFPDRFSGHQFPNYSSELNVNALLLGDSALYLCASSLGRPQGATNEKLFFGSGTQLSVL.

This chain connects TRBV5-1 to TRBJ2-3; TRBD2 matches at 8 bases. Germline V CDR1 and CDR2: SGHRS, YFSETQ. CDR3 length: 13 amino acids. J lost 1 base, V lost 5 bases, and 0 bases had no gene match. The CDR3 DNA sequence: TGCGCCAGCAGGACTAGCGGCACAGATACGCAGTATTTT. Residues: CASRTSGTDTQYF.

This clone was seen a single time. This rearrangement joins TRBV28 to TRBJ2-5, with 10 bases fitting TRBD1. Trimming removed 3 bases from V and 6 bases from J; junction bases left unmatched: 4. CDR1 and CDR2 (germline): MDHEN, SYDVKM. The CDR3 length is 14 residues. The CDR3 bases are TGTGCCAGCAGTTTCGGACAGGGGGGAAAGACCCAGTACTTC. It codes for CASSFGQGGKTQYF.

The rearrangement uses TRBV29-1 and TRBJ1-1, with D unclear. This CDR3 has 11 residues. With 5 bases removed from V and 2 bases from J, the gap between germline ends came to 6 bases. In germline, CDR1 is SQVTM, CDR2 ANQGSEA. CDR3 coding DNA: TGCAGCGTTACCTATAACACTGAAGCTTTCTTT. Protein product: CSVTYNTEAFF.

The chain couples TRBV28 to TRBJ2-1; 8 nucleotides line up with TRBD2. This CDR3 is built from 15 residues. V lost 8 bases and J lost 6; bases outside the gene matches: 12. Germline values: CDR1 MDHEN, CDR2 SYDVKM. The CDR3: CASREAGELGNEQFF. The CDR3 region has the DNA TGTGCCAGCCGTGAAGCGGGAGAATTAGGCAATGAGCAGTTCTTC.

This sequence joins TRBV5-5 and TRBJ1-2; D gene uncertain. V was pared by 4 bases and J by 0 bases, with 7 bases between. The CDR3 totals 13 residues. The germline V gene encodes CDR1 SGHKS and CDR2 YYEKEE (reference sequence). DNA for the CDR3: TGTGCCAGCAGCAAAACAGCTAACTATGGCTACACCTTC. It translates to CASSKTANYGYTF.

The CDR3 DNA sequence: TGTGCCAGCAGTTTAAGGCGGGAGGGTACAGATACGCAGTATTTT. Translating it yields CASSLRREGTDTQYF. This chain connects TRBV27 to TRBJ2-3, with 9 bases aligning to TRBD2. Trimming removed 2 bases from V and 3 bases from J; junction bases left unmatched: 3. The CDR3 spans 15 residues. CDR1 and CDR2 from the germline V gene are MNHEY and SMNVEV (reference sequence).

The chain has TRBV25-1 and TRBJ1-3; TRBD1 might be the D (5 bases). CDR1 and CDR2 from the germline V gene are MGHDK and SYGVNS. CDR3 length: 13 residues. Trimming took 8 bases from V and 0 from J, leaving 8 bases between them. For the CDR3, the DNA is TGTGCCAGCGGACACAACTCTGGAAACACCATATATTTT. Translation: CASGHNSGNTIYF. The entire variable domain, with the rest obtained from reference TRBV25-1 and TRBJ1-3, is as follows: EADIYQTPRYLVIGTGKKITLECSQTMGHDKMYWYQQDPGMELHLIHYSYGVNSTEKGDLSSESTVSRIRTEHFPLTLESARPSHTSQYLCASGHNSGNTIYFGEGSWLTVV.

The V gene is TRBV4-1, the J gene TRBJ2-4; D unclear. Germline V lookup: CDR1 MGHRA, CDR2 YSYEKL. The V end was cut by 0 bases, the J end by 0 bases, with 15 bases between. The CDR3 runs 18 residues. The DNA for the CDR3 is TGCGCCAGCAGCCAAGATCTGGGCTTTGTGCGAGCCAAAAACATTCAGTACTTC. It codes for CASSQDLGFVRAKNIQYF.